This TCR beta chain was documented in a study of OX40 agonist ivuxolimab in advanced cancers. Study at large: Previous treatment with anti-PD-1, anti-PD-L1 or anti-CTLA-4 therapy was allowed; 35% to 50% had received some.

With 3 bases removed from V and 0 bases from J, the gap between germline ends came to 13 bases. The CDR3 spans 15 residues. CDR1 is GTSNPN, CDR2 SVGIG, per germline (reference sequence). A note on this clone: The antigen remains undetermined.

Generated by immunoSEQ multiplex PCR, the TCRdb table keeps only in-frame clones and is missing some. The table has 100,000 to 110,000 clones, around nine tenths seen once. Study-level points and caveats: On average, CD8+ T cells showed a greater number of expanded clones than CD4+.

The material sequenced was CD4+ or CD8+ T cells sorted from blood, taken in a trial of the OX40 agonist ivuxolimab. V is TRBV30 and J is TRBJ2-3; D is ambiguous. The sequence was collected from an adult with an advanced solid tumor such as melanoma, head and neck, liver or kidney cancer. This chain's CDR3 is CAWSTFQASTDTQYF. The CDR3 DNA reads TGTGCCTGGAGCACGTTCCAGGCGAGCACAGATACGCAGTATTTT. Using reference TRBV30 and TRBJ2-3 for the parts outside the CDR3, the full variable domain is SQTIHQWPATLVQPVGSPLSLECTVEGTSNPNLYWYRQAAGRGLQLLFYSVGIGQISSEVPQNLSASRPQDRQFILSSKKLLLSDSGFYLCAWSTFQASTDTQYFGPGTRLTVL.